This T cell receptor beta chain was observed in a study of Graves' ophthalmopathy and Graves' hyperthyroidism (dated by TCRdb to about 2018). General notes on the study: Peripheral blood samples were taken at the time of initial diagnosis, before any treatment was given. In total, 135 blood samples were TCR-sequenced: around 42 ophthalmopathy, some 80 hyperthyroidism and roughly 17 hyperthyroidism-to-ophthalmopathy patients. The 100 or so discovery patients were randomly divided into training and test sets at a 7:3 ratio. The study used signatures of the TCR beta repertoire to tell Graves' ophthalmopathy apart from Graves' hyperthyroidism and to predict which patients would progress to ophthalmopathy. In roughly 6 hyperthyroidism patients, the T-cell repertoire of thyroid tissue was compared with the T-cell repertoire of blood. A discovery set of about a hundred patients (roughly 43 ophthalmopathy, 57 stable hyperthyroidism) was enrolled to explore V-J signatures distinguishing ophthalmopathy from hyperthyroidism. Following sampling, methimazole starting at 30 mg daily was administered to hyperthyroidism patients, and high-dose intravenous methylprednisolone was administered to ophthalmopathy patients. An independent validation cohort comprised 18 hyperthyroidism patients and about 16 patients who later progressed from hyperthyroidism to ophthalmopathy.

TCR beta CDR3 regions were amplified from RNA transcripts for repertoire sequencing. HTBI primers and the Qiagen OneStep RT-PCR kit were used in a first-round RT-PCR, which was followed by a second-round multiplex PCR, size selection and purification. Sequencing of the libraries was carried out on an Illumina HiSeq2000 in paired-end mode with 100 bp reads. On the study's bioinformatics: SOAPnuke was used to process the reads, removing any read that contained adapters or uncalled bases, had a mean Phred below 15, or lacked an exact match to the constant primer or identifier. COPE v1.2.5 was used to merge the high-quality paired reads. Each unique nucleotide sequence was treated as a clonotype, and MiTCR v1.1 was used to align the clonotypes to the IMGT TRB V, D and J references. The analysis was limited to V-J combinations with a frequency above 0.0001, which together covered 99.2% of repertoires. For each V-J combination, a TCR clonal expansion and chaos score was defined as F50 clonal expansion divided by the chaos observed in the TCRdist matrix. Features were reduced by Welch's t-statistics and random forest to around 14 V-J combinations, which fed a naive Bayes classifier. The Morisita-Horn index was used to measure how similar the thyroid and blood repertoires were. TCRdb ran its own pipeline on the public reads, namely fastp trimming at Q25 and MiXCR clone calling, and kept in-frame beta chains. For every CDR3 protein sequence, its rows merge into one entry that carries the most common genes and DNA. The authors' filters were not applied to this entry. The sample profile shows over 150,000 distinct CDR3 sequences; around two fifths of them were found once. Of the sample, 4.5% to 6% falls within the top ten clones.

Including cysteine and phenylalanine, the CDR3 has 14 amino acids. Only the CDR3 part of the read is kept: 42 bases, read in frame from the first base. V gives up 3 bases and J gives up 7 bases, and the segment between their germline ends measures 10 bases. This clonotype was counted many times. Its antigen has not been determined. No qualities accompany the bases; no much larger clone lies one base away. General study outcomes and caveats: No statistical method was used to predetermine the sample size, and group allocation was not hidden from the investigators. In validation, the model predicted ophthalmopathy progression with about 71% sensitivity and roughly 72% specificity; roughly eleven predicted patients were CT-confirmed with GO in a median of around 6 months. Most of the expanded thyroid clonotypes with a frequency above 0.001 were also detected in blood, and it was suggested that the thyroid immune response may be reflected by blood repertoires. The 13-signature model separated ophthalmopathy from stable hyperthyroidism with approximately 90% sensitivity and 81.08% specificity in cross-validation, and 80%/75% in the test set.

Ophthalmopathy patients were characterized by moderately to severely active disease, a Clinical Activity Score of at least 3, a NOSPECS grade of at least 4, and a disease duration under 3 months. Patients with other autoimmune diseases, uncontrolled infections, pregnancy or lactation were excluded. Clinical symptoms, serum thyroxine, TRAb, thyroid ultrasound and orbital computed tomography formed the basis of the diagnosis. Using Ficoll-Paque density gradient centrifugation, PBMCs were isolated from about 9.2 ml of fresh peripheral blood. Trizol reagent was used to extract the total RNA, and its quality was then checked on an Agilent 2100 Bioanalyzer.

The sequence links TRBV12-3 or TRBV12-4 to TRBJ1-6; a tentative D call is TRBD1 (5 bases match). The receptor was derived from a woman aged 40 to 50 with Graves' ophthalmopathy. Donor details come from another sample of the same person, matched by shared clones. The material sequenced was peripheral blood. The nucleotides are TGTGCCAGCAGTTTGTGGGGCCGCAATTCACCCCTCCACTTT. This codes for CASSLWGRNSPLHF.